At least ten counts were recorded for the clone carrying this TCR beta chain. The antigen is not known. Semi-nested PCR with Nested Universal Primer A followed constant-region reverse priming of full-length variable regions. TCRdb used MiXCR to reprocess the 5' RACE reads, holding one entry per CDR3 protein. The sample gives around 50,000 distinct CDR3 sequences, 17% of which show up once; around 2% is in the top ten. Regarding the study as a whole: The larger-cohort validation was restricted to a single TCR beta V-J rearrangement rather than whole repertoires. Tumor Treg TCRs overlapped most with tumor naive CD4+ cells.

The receptor was isolated from a female donor with breast cancer. What was sequenced was naive CD4+ T cells sorted from blood. Subset in this sample: naive CD4+ T cells, CD4+CD45RA+CD25-.

The CDR3 spells CASSEQFPVFSNQPQHF. CDR3 bases: TGTGCCAGCAGTGAACAATTTCCGGTTTTTAGCAATCAGCCCCAGCATTTT. The chain links TRBV6-1 to TRBJ1-5; D is unresolved. This CDR3 contains 17 residues. V was pared by 2 bases and J by 0 bases, with 14 bases between. Per germline, CDR1 MNHNS and CDR2 SASEGT.